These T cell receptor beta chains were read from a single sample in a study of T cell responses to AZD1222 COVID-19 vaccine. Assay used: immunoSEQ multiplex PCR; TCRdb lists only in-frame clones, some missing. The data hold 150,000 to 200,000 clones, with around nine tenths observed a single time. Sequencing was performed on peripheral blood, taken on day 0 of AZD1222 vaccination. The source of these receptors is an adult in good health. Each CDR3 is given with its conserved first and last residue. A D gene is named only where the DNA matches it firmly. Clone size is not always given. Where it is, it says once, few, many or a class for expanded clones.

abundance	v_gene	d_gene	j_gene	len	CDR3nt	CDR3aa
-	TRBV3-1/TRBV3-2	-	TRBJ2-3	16	TGTGCCAGCAGCCAAGTTTCCGGCGGTAGCACAGATACGCAGTATTTT	CASSQVSGGSTDTQYF
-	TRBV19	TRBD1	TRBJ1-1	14	TGTGCCAGTATTTCCGGGACAGGGAACACTGAAGCTTTCTTT	CASISGTGNTEAFF
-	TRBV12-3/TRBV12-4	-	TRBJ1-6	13	TGTGCCAGCAGTGAAAGGTATAATTCACCCCTCCACTTT	CASSERYNSPLHF
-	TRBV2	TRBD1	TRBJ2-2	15	TGTGCCAGCACCCAGGACAGGGGCAACACCGGGGAGCTGTTTTTT	CASTQDRGNTGELFF
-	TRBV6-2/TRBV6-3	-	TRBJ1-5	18	TGTGCCAGCAGTTACTCAACTGGCCATCCTTATAGCAATCAGCCCCAGCATTTT	CASSYSTGHPYSNQPQHF
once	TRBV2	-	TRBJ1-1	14	TGTGCCAGCAGTGAACGGGTTTTGAACACTGAAGCTTTCTTT	CASSERVLNTEAFF
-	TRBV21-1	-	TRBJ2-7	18	TGTGCCAGCAGCAAAGTGGCCCGACTAGCGGGACCCTCCTACGAGCAGTACTTC	CASSKVARLAGPSYEQYF
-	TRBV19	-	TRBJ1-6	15	TGTGCCAGTCGGGGTGGGAGTTCGGATAATTCACCCCTCCACTTT	CASRGGSSDNSPLHF
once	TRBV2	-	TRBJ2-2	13	TGTGCCAGTGGGCGGGAGAACACCGGGGAGCTGTTTTTT	CASGRENTGELFF
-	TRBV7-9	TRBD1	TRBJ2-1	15	TGTGCCAGCAGCTTGAGGGACAGGGGACTCAATGAGCAGTTCTTC	CASSLRDRGLNEQFF
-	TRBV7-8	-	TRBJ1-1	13	TGTGCCAGCAGCTCGTACCTGACCTTTCAAGCTTTCTTT	CASSSYLTFQAFF
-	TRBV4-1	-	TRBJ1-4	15	TGCGCCAGCAGCCAAAGGGACGGAAGGGATGAAAAACTGTTTTTT	CASSQRDGRDEKLFF
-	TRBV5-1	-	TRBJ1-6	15	TGCGCCAGCAGTCTTGGGGTGGGGAATAATTCACCCCTCCACTTT	CASSLGVGNNSPLHF
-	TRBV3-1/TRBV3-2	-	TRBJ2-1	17	TGTGCCAGCAGCCAAGATGTCTCCCTGAGCTCCTACAATGAGCAGTTCTTC	CASSQDVSLSSYNEQFF
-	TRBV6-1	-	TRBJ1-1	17	TGTGCCAGCAGTGTCTCCTCGCGTCAGGACTTGAACACTGAAGCTTTCTTT	CASSVSSRQDLNTEAFF
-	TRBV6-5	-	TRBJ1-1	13	TGTGCCAGCAGTTACGCGGGGAACACTGAAGCTTTCTTT	CASSYAGNTEAFF